These 14 T cell receptor beta chains came from one sample sequenced in a study of cytomegalovirus exposure and HLA in healthy donors. PCR was performed using 60 Vbeta and 13 Jbeta primers. Assay: immunoSEQ multiplex PCR; the TCRdb copy retains only in-frame clones and omits some. Here the sample spans 150,000 or so clones, under 85% being singletons. The material sequenced was PBMCs. The receptors come from a human donor in good health.

The CDR3 region has the DNA TGTGCCAGCTCACCAATACAGGGCCCGATGAACACCGGGGAGCTGTTTTTT. Translation gives CASSPIQGPMNTGELFF. The chain joins TRBV18 to TRBJ2-2; D might be TRBD1 (6 bases). This CDR3 has 17 amino acids. Germline V gene data show CDR1 as KGHSH and CDR2 as LQKENI. V gave up 2 bases and J gave up 1 base, with 14 bases separating them. Complete variable domain (other parts from reference TRBV18 and TRBJ2-2): NAGVMQNPRHLVRRRGQEARLRCSPMKGHSHVYWYRQLPEEGLKFMVYLQKENIIDESGMPKERFSAEFPKEGPSILRIQQVVRGDSAAYFCASSPIQGPMNTGELFFGEGSRLTVL.

This rearrangement joins TRBV7-2 to TRBJ1-1; 7 bases agree with TRBD1. Germline V lookup: CDR1 SGHTA, CDR2 FQGNSA. The CDR3 consists of 15 residues. V trimming: 6 bases; J trimming: 0 bases; junction bases outside the gene matches: 7. CDR3: CASSQTGQLNTEAFF. The CDR3 DNA reads TGTGCCAGCAGTCAAACGGGACAGTTGAACACTGAAGCTTTCTTT.

The V call is TRBV7-2, the J call TRBJ2-3; D ambiguous. The CDR3 length is 15 residues. Between the trimmed V and J ends, which lost 3 bases and 1 base, there was a span of 11 bases. The germline CDR1 and CDR2 sequences are SGHTA and FQGNSA. The CDR3 coding sequence is TGTGCCAGCAGCTTTAACTACGAGGGCACAGATACGCAGTATTTT. Amino acid sequence: CASSFNYEGTDTQYF.

V and J are TRBV5-1 and TRBJ1-1; 7 positions agree with TRBD1. In germline, CDR1 is SGHRS, CDR2 YFSETQ. The CDR3 is 14 residues long. V lost 4 bases, J lost 3 bases, and 6 bases stayed unmatched. The CDR3 DNA is TGCGCCAGCAGCCCTGGACAGGCATACACTGAAGCTTTCTTT. Protein sequence: CASSPGQAYTEAFF.

The chain links TRBV5-8 to TRBJ2-7; a possible D gene is TRBD2 (6 bases). Germline V lookup: CDR1 SGHTS, CDR2 YDEGEE. The CDR3 is 17 amino acids. Trimming removed 1 base from V and 2 bases from J, with 19 bases in between. CDR3 protein: CASSLSLGPRRAYEQYF. In DNA form, the CDR3 reads TGTGCCAGCAGCTTGAGCCTCGGCCCCCGGAGGGCCTACGAGCAGTACTTC.

This clone was seen only a few times. The genes are TRBV15 and TRBJ1-4; 11 bases are a match to TRBD1. V trimming: 0 bases; J trimming: 7 bases; junction bases outside the gene matches: 4. The CDR3 consists of 16 residues. Germline V CDR1 and CDR2: LNHNV, YYDKDF (reference sequence). The CDR3 region has the DNA TGTGCCACCAGCAGAGATCCCGGGACAGGGGGTGAAAAACTGTTTTTT. Its protein is CATSRDPGTGGEKLFF.

About this clone itself: Additional DNA sequences in this sample encode the identical CDR3. The chain couples TRBV7-2 to TRBJ2-5; the match to TRBD2 covers 10 bases. The DNA end is a closer match to TRBJ2-7, so the J assignment may be wrong. The germline V gene encodes CDR1 SGHTA and CDR2 FQGNSA. There are 14 residues in the CDR3. CDR3 protein: CASSSSGGAYEQYF. The CDR3, as DNA: TGTGCCAGCAGCTCAAGCGGGGGGGCTTACGAGCAGTACTTC.

This clone was observed a few times. This chain links TRBV7-9 with TRBJ1-2, with D uncertain. The CDR3 length is 16 residues. V gave up 2 bases and J gave up 0 bases, with 13 bases separating them. Germline V gives CDR1 SEHNR, CDR2 FQNEAQ (reference sequence). CDR3 region: CASSLIVSVTNYGYTF. CDR3 nucleotide sequence: TGTGCCAGCAGCTTAATAGTGTCGGTTACTAACTATGGCTACACCTTC.

The chain couples TRBV19 to TRBJ1-5; the D gene is possibly TRBD1 (5 bases). Trimming removed 1 base from V and 0 bases from J, with 10 bases in between. The CDR3 sequence is 16 residues long. Germline lookup yields CDR1 LNHDA and CDR2 SQIVND (reference sequence). This CDR3 is CASSIGAGYSNQPQHF. The CDR3 DNA sequence: TGTGCCAGTAGTATAGGGGCAGGGTATAGCAATCAGCCCCAGCATTTT.

The chain combines TRBV7-9 with TRBJ2-1, with TRBD1 matching 7 bases. After removal of 5 bases from V and 9 bases from J, the junction contained 10 bases not matched to a gene. The CDR3 has 14 residues. The germline V gene has CDR1 SEHNR and CDR2 FQNEAQ (reference sequence). DNA of the CDR3: TGTGCCAGCAGCCCAGGGGGACAAGCCGGTGAGCAGTTCTTC. Its protein product is CASSPGGQAGEQFF.

This clone was recorded a few times. This chain joins TRBV5-4 and TRBJ2-2, with D possibly matching TRBD1 (6 bases). The V gene lost 0 bases and the J gene lost 1 base, with 7 bases spanning the gap. CDR3 length: 15 amino acids. The V gene's germline CDR1 is SGHNT and CDR2 YYREEE (reference sequence). CDR3 residues: CASSLGGGNTGELFF. The CDR3 DNA reads as TGTGCCAGCAGCTTGGGAGGGGGGAACACCGGGGAGCTGTTTTTT. The variable domain in full, with the rest retrieved from reference TRBV5-4 and TRBJ2-2, is ETGVTQSPTHLIKTRGQQVTLRCSSQSGHNTVSWYQQALGQGPQFIFQYYREEENGRGNFPPRFSGLQFPNYSSELNVNALELDDSALYLCASSLGGGNTGELFFGEGSRLTVL.

This clone was observed a few times. V usage is TRBV9 and J usage is TRBJ2-1; 14 positions agree with TRBD2. Germline trimming cut 3 bases from V and 0 bases from J; bases unmatched to any gene: 14. The CDR3 has 21 residues. CDR1 and CDR2 from the germline V gene are SGDLS and YYNGEE. The CDR3 DNA reads as TGTGCCAGCAGCGCCCCTCCTGGACTAGCGGGGGGAGGGAGCTCCTACAATGAGCAGTTCTTC. Translation: CASSAPPGLAGGGSSYNEQFF.

The chain recombines TRBV4-3 with TRBJ1-4, with 11 bases identical to TRBD1. Per germline, CDR1 LGHNA and CDR2 YSLEER. The CDR3 extends over 15 amino acids. Trimming removed 5 bases from V and 5 bases from J; junction bases left unmatched: 4. The CDR3 reads CASSARTGGNEKLFF. DNA of the CDR3: TGCGCCAGCAGCGCGCGGACAGGGGGCAATGAAAAACTGTTTTTT.

This clone is a singleton in its sample. V gene TRBV30 combines with J gene TRBJ2-7; TRBD1 is a possible D gene (6 bases). Germline V lookup: CDR1 GTSNPN, CDR2 SVGIG (reference sequence). Trimming removed 0 bases from V and 3 bases from J, with 9 bases in between. The length of the CDR3 is 13 residues. This CDR3 reads CAWSVDSNYEQYF. The CDR3 bases are TGTGCCTGGAGTGTGGACAGCAACTACGAGCAGTACTTC. The full variable domain, completed using reference TRBV30 and TRBJ2-7, is SQTIHQWPATLVQPVGSPLSLECTVEGTSNPNLYWYRQAAGRGLQLLFYSVGIGQISSEVPQNLSASRPQDRQFILSSKKLLLSDSGFYLCAWSVDSNYEQYFGPGTRLTVT.